Sequencing of this TCR beta chain was carried out in a study of OX40 agonist ivuxolimab in advanced cancers. For the study in its entirety: The costimulatory receptor OX40 (CD134) was targeted by ivuxolimab, a fully human IgG2 agonistic monoclonal antibody. Of the 50 to 55 patients in dose escalation, 19 had hepatocellular carcinoma, around 15 had melanoma, 9 had renal cell carcinoma and 9 had head and neck cancer. Peripheral TCRbeta sequencing was intended to test whether TCR sequence diversity was altered and clonal T-cell expansion was caused by ivuxolimab. A male proportion of roughly 85% and a mean age of roughly 55 years, ranging from about 23 to 90, were recorded for the dose-escalation cohort. Partial responses were achieved by three dose-escalation patients, of whom one had hepatocellular carcinoma and two had cutaneous melanoma. Intravenous ivuxolimab was administered to patients every 2 weeks at six dose levels: 0.01, 0.1, 0.3, 1.5, 3 and 10 mg/kg. Prior anti-PD-1, anti-PD-L1 or anti-CTLA-4 therapy was permitted, and less than 45% of dose-escalation patients had received checkpoint inhibitors. The paper covers the monotherapy dose-escalation part of the phase I ivuxolimab trial, which included N of about 56 patients. Findings and caveats that apply to the study as a whole: After ivuxolimab, CD8+ T cells had more expanded clones than CD4+ T cells on average. Partial responders in the 0.1-3.0 mg/kg groups had among the lowest normalized peripheral clonal expansion, especially among CD8+ T cells. Low levels of normalized T-cell clonal expansion were also seen in some nonresponding patients. Which antigens the clonally expanded peripheral T cells were specific for was not determined. At doses of 0.1 to 3.0 mg/kg, clonal expansion of both CD4+ and CD8+ blood T cells was observed from baseline to week 6.

To sequence the TCRbeta CDR3 region, genomic DNA was isolated from the sorted cells. The immunoSEQ Assay was used for sequencing of TCRbeta CDR3 regions. TCRdb re-hosts the immuneACCESS table, in-frame sequences only. Its copies lack some clones; in the studies checked, an unresolved V gene accounts for under half of them, and the cause for the rest is not known. A total of 65,000 to 70,000 clones appear in this sample, around 90% of them only once. In total, the top ten clones hold 8% to 11% of the sample. Regarding this clone: The specificity of this receptor is unknown. No per-base quality is available; no much larger clone lies one base away.

The trial excluded patients who had a history of autoimmune disease or were on systemic immunosuppression. Peripheral blood for TCR sequencing was collected from all dose cohorts at baseline, on cycle 4 day 1, and on cycle 7 day 1. The samples were taken from a phase I, first-in-human, multicenter, open-label dose-escalation trial of ivuxolimab. Adults with locally advanced or metastatic melanoma, renal cell, hepatocellular, or head and neck squamous cell carcinoma were enrolled in the trial. Before TCR sequencing, CD4+ T cells and CD8+ T cells were sorted from peripheral blood as separate populations. This receptor was taken from an adult with an advanced solid tumor such as melanoma, head and neck, liver or kidney cancer. The sequences come from CD4+ or CD8+ T cells sorted from blood, collected in a trial of the OX40 agonist ivuxolimab.

The CDR3 region: CASSLGHAGTQYF. The DNA is TGTGCCAGCAGTTTAGGGCACGCGGGGACCCAGTACTTC. The rearrangement joined TRBV28 to TRBJ2-5, and perhaps TRBD2 as D gene, on 5 matching bases. The CDR1 and CDR2 encoded by the germline V gene are MDHEN and SYDVKM. From its cysteine to its phenylalanine, the CDR3 spans 13 amino acids. Of all the DNA, just the CDR3 is kept, 39 bases in frame from base 1. V drops 2 bases and J drops 7 bases, leaving 11 bases in between. With the rest looked up from the reference TRBV28 and TRBJ2-5 genes rather than sequenced, the full variable domain is DVKVTQSSRYLVKRTGEKVFLECVQDMDHENMFWYRQDPGLGLRLIYFSYDVKMKEKGDIPEGYSVSREKKERFSLILESASTNQTSMYLCASSLGHAGTQYFGPGTRLLVL.